The rows below give T cell receptor beta chains drawn from one sample of a study of radiotherapy plus CTLA-4 blockade in lung cancer. Here immunoSEQ multiplex PCR was the method, and the copy in TCRdb shows in-frame clones only, minus some. The table shows 40,000 to 60,000 clones, with 75% to 90% occurring only once. This material consisted of peripheral blood, taken from a patient treated with radiotherapy plus ipilimumab. The receptor set was obtained from a human donor with non-small cell lung cancer who had stable disease on radiotherapy plus ipilimumab. Both conserved end residues are part of each CDR3. A D gene is named only where the DNA matches it firmly. Not all rows give a size; the values are once, few, many and, for expanded clones, a class.

clone size	J gene	D gene	V gene	CDR3 DNA	CDR3 protein
once	TRBJ1-1	NA	TRBV19	TGTGCCAGTAGTAGGGAGGTAGGGTGGAACACTGAAGCTTTCTTT	CASSREVGWNTEAFF
NA	TRBJ2-4	NA	TRBV19	TGTGCCACCTCCTTGGGGGCCGAGGGAGCCAAAAACATTCAGTACTTC	CATSLGAEGAKNIQYF
NA	TRBJ1-2	TRBD1	TRBV6-4	TGTGCCAGCAGTGACTCCCCGGGACAGGACCATACTGGCTACACCTTC	CASSDSPGQDHTGYTF
NA	TRBJ2-7	NA	TRBV6-1	TGTGCCAGCAGTGAAGAAGGGCTTCGCCGGGACTACGAGCAGTACTTC	CASSEEGLRRDYEQYF
few	TRBJ2-7	TRBD1	TRBV28	TGTGCCAGCAGTGCACCGGGACAGGGGCGAACCTACGAGCAGTACTTC	CASSAPGQGRTYEQYF
once	TRBJ1-4	TRBD1	TRBV7-9	TGTGCCAGCAGCCCCCCAGGGGGCGTAGAAAAACTGTTTTTT	CASSPPGGVEKLFF
few	TRBJ2-1	NA	TRBV5-4	TGTGCCAGCAGCCTCACAGGGAGCATGGGCAATGAGCAGTTCTTC	CASSLTGSMGNEQFF
NA	TRBJ1-1	NA	TRBV4-1	TGCGCCAGCAGCCGTCCGGGAGATTACACTGAAGCTTTCTTT	CASSRPGDYTEAFF
NA	TRBJ2-2	NA	TRBV9	TGTGCCAGCAGCGTAGGTCCTAGCGACACCGGGGAGCTGTTTTTT	CASSVGPSDTGELFF
NA	TRBJ2-1	TRBD2	TRBV7-9	TGTGCCAGCAGCGTTGCTAGCGGGAAGAGCGATGAGCAGTTCTTC	CASSVASGKSDEQFF
few	TRBJ2-6	NA	TRBV4-3	TGCGCCAGCAGCCAAGATCAGGGGTCTGGGGCCAACGTCCTGACTTTC	CASSQDQGSGANVLTF